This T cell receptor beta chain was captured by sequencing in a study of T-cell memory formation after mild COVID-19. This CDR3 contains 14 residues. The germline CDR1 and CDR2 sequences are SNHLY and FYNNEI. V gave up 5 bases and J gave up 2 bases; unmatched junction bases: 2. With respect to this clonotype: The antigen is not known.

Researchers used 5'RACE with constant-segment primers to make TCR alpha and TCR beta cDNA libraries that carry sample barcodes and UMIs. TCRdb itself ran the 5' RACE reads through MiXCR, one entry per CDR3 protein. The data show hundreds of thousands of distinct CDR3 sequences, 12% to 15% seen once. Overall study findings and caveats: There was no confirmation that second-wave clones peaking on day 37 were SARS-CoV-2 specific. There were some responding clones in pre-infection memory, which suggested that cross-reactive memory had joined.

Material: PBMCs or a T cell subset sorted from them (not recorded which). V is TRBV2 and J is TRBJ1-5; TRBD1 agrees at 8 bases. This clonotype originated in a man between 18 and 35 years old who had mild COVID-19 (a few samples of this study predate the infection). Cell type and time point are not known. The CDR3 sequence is CASSTGQGNQPQHF. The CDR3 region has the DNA TGTGCCAGCAGTACGGGACAGGGCAATCAGCCCCAGCATTTT.